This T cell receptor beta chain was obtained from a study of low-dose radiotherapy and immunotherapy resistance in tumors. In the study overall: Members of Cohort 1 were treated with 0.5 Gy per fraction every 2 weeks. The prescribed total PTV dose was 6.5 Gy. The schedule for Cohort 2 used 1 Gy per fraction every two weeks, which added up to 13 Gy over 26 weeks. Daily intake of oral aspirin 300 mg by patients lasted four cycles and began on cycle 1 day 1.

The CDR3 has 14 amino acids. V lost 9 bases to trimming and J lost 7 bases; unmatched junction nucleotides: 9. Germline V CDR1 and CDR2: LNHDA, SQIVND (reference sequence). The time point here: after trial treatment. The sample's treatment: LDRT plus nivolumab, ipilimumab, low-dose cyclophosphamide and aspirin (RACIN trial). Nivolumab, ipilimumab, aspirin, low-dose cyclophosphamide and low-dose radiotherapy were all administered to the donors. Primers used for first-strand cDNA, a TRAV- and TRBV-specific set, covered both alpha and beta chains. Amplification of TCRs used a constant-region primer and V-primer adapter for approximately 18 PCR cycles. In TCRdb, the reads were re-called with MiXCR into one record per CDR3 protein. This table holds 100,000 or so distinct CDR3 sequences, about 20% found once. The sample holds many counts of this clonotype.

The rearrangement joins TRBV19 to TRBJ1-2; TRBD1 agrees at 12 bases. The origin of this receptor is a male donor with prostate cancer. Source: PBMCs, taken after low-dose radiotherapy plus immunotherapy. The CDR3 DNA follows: TGTGCCAGCGTCCAGGGACAGGGGGCGAGTGGCTACACCTTC. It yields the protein CASVQGQGASGYTF.